One and the same sample provided the 20 T cell receptor beta chains below, sequenced in a study of blood T cell repertoires in COVID-19. Method: immunoSEQ multiplex PCR; TCRdb's copy keeps in-frame clones and lacks some. Seen here are 200,000 or so clones, about 90% observed once, and the top ten hold 3% to 4%. Sequenced sample: PBMCs or T cells enriched from blood (not recorded which). These receptors originate from a woman in her thirties who had been exposed to COVID-19.

The rearrangement joins TRBV19 to TRBJ2-7, with 7 positions matching TRBD2. The CDR3 has 19 amino acids. Germline CDR1 reads LNHDA; CDR2 reads SQIVND (reference sequence). Trimming removed 7 bases from V and 1 base from J; junction bases left unmatched: 22. The DNA for the CDR3 is TGTGCCAGTAAGGTTACCCACAGAAATAGCGGGTGGAGGTCCTACGAGCAGTACTTC. Translating gives CASKVTHRNSGWRSYEQYF.

The chain is built from TRBV5-4 and TRBJ1-1; TRBD1 is a possible D gene (6 bases). Deletions cut 4 bases from V and 1 base from J, with 11 bases between. This CDR3 contains 14 residues. Germline CDR1 is SGHNT and CDR2 is YYREEE (reference sequence). CDR3 sequence (DNA): TGTGCCAGCAGCGACATGGGACAGAACACTGAAGCTTTCTTT. Protein sequence: CASSDMGQNTEAFF.

CDR3 loop: CASSTKQGALQGYTF. In nucleotides, the CDR3 is TGCGCCAGCAGCACAAAACAGGGGGCACTACAAGGCTACACCTTC. The rearrangement joins TRBV5-1 to TRBJ1-2; 9 bases align to TRBD1. Germline trimming cut 4 bases from V and 8 bases from J; bases unmatched to any gene: 12. Germline loops: CDR1 SGHRS, CDR2 YFSETQ. The CDR3 extends over 15 amino acids.

V usage is TRBV12-3 or TRBV12-4 and J usage is TRBJ2-4; D remains ambiguous. The CDR3 covers 13 residues. Trimming stripped 4 bases from V and 0 bases from J, with 4 bases between. The CDR3 DNA sequence: TGTGCCAGCAGTTGGGCAGCCAAAAACATTCAGTACTTC. Translated: CASSWAAKNIQYF.

The rearrangement uses TRBV6-5 and TRBJ1-2, with 7 bases identical to TRBD1. CDR3 length: 13 residues. The germline V gene encodes CDR1 MNHEY and CDR2 SVGAGI. J was trimmed by 4 bases and V by 6 bases; bases with no gene match: 5. This CDR3 is CASSLWTGYGYTF. DNA of the CDR3: TGTGCCAGCAGCCTCTGGACAGGCTATGGCTACACCTTC.

This chain links TRBV7-8 with TRBJ1-4; possibly TRBD1 for D (5 bases). Trimming took 3 bases from V and 5 from J, leaving 16 bases between them. The CDR3 loop spans 16 amino acids. Germline-derived CDR1 and CDR2 are SGHVS and FQNEAQ. The CDR3 sequence: CASSFSGPGVNEKLFF. The CDR3 nucleotides are TGTGCCAGCAGCTTTTCGGGACCGGGGGTAAATGAAAAACTGTTTTTT.

This chain uses TRBV6-5 with TRBJ2-1, with D unresolved. This CDR3 region has 13 residues. V dropped 7 bases and J dropped 6 bases, with 13 bases sitting between them. The germline V gene has CDR1 MNHEY and CDR2 SVGAGI. The CDR3 bases are TGTGCCAGCACGTGGCTAGGATCCAATGAGCAGTTCTTC. Protein product: CASTWLGSNEQFF.

This clone appeared a few times. The DNA of the CDR3 is TGTGCCAGCAGCCAAGGGACAGCGTATAATTCACCCCTCCACTTT. This gives the protein CASSQGTAYNSPLHF. The chain has TRBV7-2 and TRBJ1-6, with 7 nucleotides matching TRBD1. The trim removed 5 bases at V and 4 bases at J, leaving 5 bases unmatched. Germline loops: CDR1 SGHTA, CDR2 FQGNSA. The CDR3 spans 15 residues.

J is TRBJ2-1 and V is TRBV7-9; a possible D gene is TRBD1 (7 bases). The CDR3 runs 16 residues. Germline V gives CDR1 SEHNR, CDR2 FQNEAQ (reference sequence). V lost 3 bases, J lost 7 bases, and 19 bases lay in between. The CDR3 is CASSFRQGGQGNEQFF. As DNA, the CDR3 is TGTGCCAGCAGCTTCCGACAGGGAGGTCAGGGGAATGAGCAGTTCTTC.

The sample holds one count of this clone. This chain connects TRBV9 to TRBJ2-1; 7 positions match TRBD1. Germline V lookup: CDR1 SGDLS, CDR2 YYNGEE. CDR3 size: 14 residues. V shed 3 bases and J 6 bases; nucleotides not matched to a gene: 6. The CDR3 bases are TGTGCCAGCAGCGCCCGGGACAGCCTCAATGAGCAGTTCTTC. Translation: CASSARDSLNEQFF.

J is TRBJ2-1 and V is TRBV6-5; the match to TRBD1 covers 7 bases. Germline-derived CDR1 and CDR2 are MNHEY and SVGAGI. The CDR3 runs 14 residues. V shed 5 bases, J shed 6 bases, and the junction held 7 bases outside the gene matches. This CDR3 is CASSPGTVLNEQFF. As DNA, the CDR3 is TGTGCCAGCAGTCCCGGGACAGTCCTCAATGAGCAGTTCTTC.

This sequence joins TRBV6-5 and TRBJ1-5; TRBD1 aligns across 7 bases. The germline CDR1 and CDR2 sequences are MNHEY and SVGAGI. J was trimmed by 2 bases and V by 6 bases; bases with no gene match: 4. The CDR3 extends over 14 amino acids. The CDR3 sequence is CASSQDRGNQPQHF. The CDR3 bases are TGTGCCAGCAGCCAAGACAGGGGCAATCAGCCCCAGCATTTT.

The V call is TRBV6-1, the J call TRBJ1-2, with TRBD1 identical over 11 bases. CDR3 length equals 17 residues. V lost 3 bases to trimming and J lost 5 bases; unmatched junction nucleotides: 11. Germline values: CDR1 MNHNS, CDR2 SASEGT. The CDR3 region has the DNA TGTGCCAGCAGTGAGGTTACCCCGGGACAGGGGGGATATGGCTACACCTTC. Encoded protein: CASSEVTPGQGGYGYTF.

CDR3 sequence reads: CATTVPLGPEPQHF. In nucleotides, the CDR3 is TGTGCCACCACGGTACCTCTAGGTCCGGAGCCCCAGCATTTT. The V and J genes are TRBV24-1 and TRBJ1-5; D unresolved. The V gene lost 8 bases and the J gene lost 8 bases, with 18 bases spanning the gap. Germline loops: CDR1 KGHDR, CDR2 SFDVKD. This CDR3 comprises 14 residues.

V is TRBV6-6 and J is TRBJ1-5; D is unresolved. V was pared by 0 bases and J by 5 bases, with 5 bases between. CDR1 MNHNY and CDR2 SVGAGI come from the germline V gene (reference sequence). This CDR3 region has 13 residues. CDR3 residues: CASSYSEDQPQHF. As DNA, the CDR3 is TGTGCCAGCAGTTACTCCGAGGATCAGCCCCAGCATTTT.

This chain links TRBV6-6 with TRBJ2-2; TRBD2 aligns across 13 bases. The CDR3 is made up of 17 amino acids. The germline CDR1 and CDR2 sequences are MNHNY and SVGAGI (reference sequence). The ends lost 6 bases at V and 0 bases at J; junction bases unmatched: 4. CDR3: CASSRLAGGSNTGELFF. The CDR3 DNA follows: TGTGCCAGCAGCCGACTAGCGGGAGGCTCGAACACCGGGGAGCTGTTTTTT.

The genes are TRBV25-1 and TRBJ1-1, with 7 positions matching TRBD1. CDR3 size: 12 residues. Per germline, CDR1 MGHDK and CDR2 SYGVNS. Unmatched junction bases numbered 2, after V lost 5 bases and J lost 5 bases. CDR3 loop: CASSSGGTEAFF. CDR3 sequence (DNA): TGTGCCAGCAGTTCAGGGGGGACTGAAGCTTTCTTT.

The genes are TRBV14 and TRBJ1-1; tentatively, D is TRBD1 (6 bases). The V gene's germline CDR1 is SGHDN and CDR2 FVKESK. This CDR3 is 15 amino acids long. V lost 1 base to trimming and J lost 1 base, with 10 bases between them. CDR3 residues: CASSQVQGSNTEAFF. CDR3 DNA sequence: TGTGCCAGCAGCCAAGTTCAGGGGTCGAACACTGAAGCTTTCTTT.

The rearrangement uses TRBV19 and TRBJ1-6; D unclear. There are 17 residues in the CDR3. Germline lookup yields CDR1 LNHDA and CDR2 SQIVND (reference sequence). Trimming cost V 0 bases and J 0 bases, with 9 bases left between them. The CDR3 coding sequence is TGTGCCAGTAGTATAGACGCCCCCGGCTCCTATAATTCACCCCTCCACTTT. It translates to CASSIDAPGSYNSPLHF.

The V call is TRBV2, the J call TRBJ2-3; D not certain. Germline V lookup: CDR1 SNHLY, CDR2 FYNNEI. The CDR3 is made up of 16 amino acids. The V and J ends lost 1 base and 6 bases respectively, with 17 bases between them. The CDR3 loop is CASSEEVGPFFDTQYF. The CDR3 DNA reads as TGTGCCAGCAGTGAAGAGGTTGGGCCGTTTTTTGATACGCAGTATTTT.